This TCR beta chain was sequenced in a study of chemoradiotherapy in HPV16-positive cancers. TCRdb's table, derived via immunoSEQ multiplex PCR, lists solely in-frame clones and lacks some. This sample yields over 7,000 clones, of which 80% are seen a single time; 1.5% to 2% belongs to the top ten. The germline V and J ends were trimmed by 5 bases and 7 bases, with 27 bases remaining between them. Germline V gene data show CDR1 as SGHNT and CDR2 as YENEEA. CDR3 length: 17 amino acids. Collection took place from a patient who underwent chemoradiotherapy. The sequence derives from a human donor with HPV-associated anogenital cancer. The J gene is TRBJ2-7, the V gene TRBV11-3; D not certain. The CDR3: CASSQLGLLQRNPEQYF. DNA of the CDR3: TGTGCCAGCAGCCAATTAGGCCTTTTGCAGCGCAACCCAGAGCAGTACTTC.